The clone carrying this T cell receptor (beta chain) was seen a handful of times. Its antigen remains unidentified. This record belongs to a study of graft-versus-host responses after intestinal transplantation. Points from the study as a whole: GvH clonotypes were identified within recipient marrow, with a subset emerging first in ileum or blood. Individuals who had graft-donor T cell macrochimerism had allografts that showed high graft-versus-host to host-versus-graft clonal ratios.

Sequencing was performed with immunoSEQ multiplex PCR; in TCRdb, only in-frame clones are kept and a portion is missing. Of about 90,000 clones listed, roughly 92% are singletons. The CDR3 totals 16 residues. The germline V gene encodes CDR1 MGHRA and CDR2 YSYEKL. After removal of 0 bases from V and 7 bases from J, the junction contained 8 bases not matched to a gene. This chain links TRBV4-1 with TRBJ1-4; 7 bases are shared with TRBD1. This receptor was identified in a human donor who received an intestinal transplant. Specimen: unstimulated CD4+ T cells sorted from spleen or lymph node cells, collected before intestinal transplant. The CDR3, as DNA: TGCGCCAGCAGCCAAGATTTTAGGGGGCGCTTTGAAAAACTGTTTTTT. Translation gives CASSQDFRGRFEKLFF.